Reported below is one T cell receptor beta chain. The data belong to a study of PD-L1 blockade in urothelial cancer. This sample's time point: pretreatment peripheral blood. The CDR3 covers 13 residues. Germline V gene lookup returns CDR1 LNHNV and CDR2 YYDKDF (reference sequence). V gave up 0 bases and J gave up 9 bases, with 9 bases separating them. Assay used: immunoSEQ multiplex PCR; TCRdb lists only in-frame clones, some missing. The sample has about 52,000 clones; approximately 77% are singletons. Source: PBMCs, taken around atezolizumab (anti-PD-L1) treatment. The clonotype comes from a man aged 65 to 85 with urothelial cancer. The rearrangement links TRBV15 to TRBJ2-1; D not resolved. CDR3 region: CATSRDSFSEQFF. The CDR3 DNA reads as TGTGCCACCAGCAGAGATTCTTTTAGTGAGCAGTTCTTC. Supplemented by reference TRBV15 and TRBJ2-1, the full variable domain reads DAMVIQNPRYQVTQFGKPVTLSCSQTLNHNVMYWYQQKSSQAPKLLFHYYDKDFNNEADTPDNFQSRRPNTSFCFLDIRSPGLGDTAMYLCATSRDSFSEQFFGPGTRLTVL.